This T cell receptor (beta chain) originates from a study of T cell responses to AZD1222 COVID-19 vaccine. The study's findings and limits: Most donors were white British, females outnumbered males, and clonal diversity was possibly underestimated. Two doses of AZD1222 preceded a rise in Spike-specific TCR breadth and depth. Close to half of all spike-specific TCRs reportedly target regions of the variants that are unmutated.

Measured with immunoSEQ multiplex PCR; TCRdb has only the in-frame clones, and not every one. The data show almost 95,000 clones, 85% seen once. The CDR3 totals 17 residues. Trimming shortened V by 4 bases and J by 2 bases, and 19 bases separated the two germline ends. The V gene's germline CDR1 is LGHDT and CDR2 YNNKEL (reference sequence). Pooled together were second doses at about 4 or about 12 weeks. A word on this clone: Its target is unknown.

The V call is TRBV3-1 (or the pseudogene TRBV3-2), the J call TRBJ2-3; no clear D. Source: peripheral blood, taken 28 days after the second AZD1222 dose. The sequence came from an adult who received the AZD1222 COVID-19 vaccine. In DNA form, the CDR3 reads TGTGCCAGCAGCCTGTCCTTCGCCCTCGGAAACACAGATACGCAGTATTTT. Its translation is CASSLSFALGNTDTQYF.